This passage covers 17 T cell receptor beta chains from one sample sequenced in a study of T-cell memory formation after mild COVID-19. A single record per CDR3 protein comes from TCRdb applying MiXCR to the 5' RACE reads. The table has about 240,000 distinct CDR3 sequences, 9.4% seen once. The specimen was PBMCs or a T cell subset sorted from them (not recorded which). The receptor set was obtained from a man aged 18-30 years who had mild COVID-19 (a few samples of this study predate the infection). Cell type and time point are not known.

This clonotype came up a few times. V and J are TRBV10-3 and TRBJ2-5, with D possibly TRBD2 on 5 matching bases. The CDR3 length is 14 residues. Per germline, CDR1 ENHRY and CDR2 SYGVKD. V gave up 10 bases and J gave up 2 bases, with 17 bases separating them. The CDR3 nucleotides read TGTGCCACCGGAGGCGGACGTACACAAGAGACCCAGTACTTC. This gives the protein CATGGGRTQETQYF.

The chain uses TRBV3-1 and TRBJ1-5; a possible D gene is TRBD1 (5 bases). Germline V CDR1 and CDR2: LGHDT, YNNKEL (reference sequence). Deletions cut 2 bases from V and 7 bases from J, with 12 bases between. The CDR3 has 14 amino acids. CDR3 in amino acids: CASSQRGAGQPQHF. The CDR3 DNA follows: TGTGCCAGCAGCCAACGCGGGGCGGGCCAGCCCCAGCATTTT.

The V call is TRBV29-1, the J call TRBJ2-3; maybe TRBD2 (5 bases). The CDR3 is 14 residues long. Germline CDR1 is SQVTM and CDR2 is ANQGSEA. V was pared by 4 bases and J by 3 bases, with 14 bases between. The CDR3 loop reads CSVGGTGLTDTQYF. The DNA for the CDR3 is TGCAGCGTTGGGGGAACGGGGTTGACAGATACGCAGTATTTT.

This clonotype was seen at least ten times. This chain connects TRBV12-3 or TRBV12-4 to TRBJ2-3; the D is unclear. V was pared by 4 bases and J by 5 bases, with 16 bases between. The CDR3 is 15 residues long. CDR3 in amino acids: CASSSRPNGRDTQYF. CDR3 bases: TGTGCCAGCAGTTCTCGTCCCAATGGGCGAGATACGCAGTATTTT.

This clonotype appeared a few times. The chain couples TRBV6-2 or TRBV6-3 to TRBJ2-7, with TRBD1 matching 7 bases. Losses at the gene ends were 4 bases for V and 0 bases for J; bases not matched to a gene: 6. CDR1 MNHEY and CDR2 SVGEGT come from the germline V gene. The CDR3 is 15 residues long. The CDR3 coding sequence is TGTGCCAGCAGTTCAGGGACAGCGCTCTCCTACGAGCAGTACTTC. Encoded protein: CASSSGTALSYEQYF.

This clonotype was detected ten times or more. The chain employs TRBV5-1 and TRBJ1-1; no clear D gene. This CDR3 has 15 residues. V was clipped by 1 base and J by 1 base, with 11 bases between them. Germline V gene lookup returns CDR1 SGHRS and CDR2 YFSETQ. The CDR3 nucleotides are TGCGCCAGCAGCTTGATCGGGCCATCGAACACTGAAGCTTTCTTT. It is translated as CASSLIGPSNTEAFF.

The rearrangement links TRBV7-8 to TRBJ1-1; D remains unclear. Trimming pared 4 bases from V and 2 bases from J, leaving 17 bases between. The length of the CDR3 is 16 residues. Germline V gives CDR1 SGHVS, CDR2 FQNEAQ. CDR3 in amino acids: CASSYYLSQGNTEAFF. CDR3 coding DNA: TGTGCCAGCAGCTATTATCTGAGTCAAGGAAACACTGAAGCTTTCTTT.

This chain links TRBV25-1 with TRBJ2-7, with TRBD2 as a possible D gene (5 bases). Trimming pared 6 bases from V and 2 bases from J, leaving 11 bases between. Germline CDR1 is MGHDK and CDR2 is SYGVNS. The CDR3 is 13 residues long. For the CDR3, the DNA is TGTGCCAGCAGCCGGGAAGCCACCTACGAGCAGTACTTC. Protein sequence: CASSREATYEQYF.

This clonotype has more than one count but fewer than ten. The J gene is TRBJ2-1, the V gene TRBV6-2 or TRBV6-3; TRBD2 agrees at 7 bases. The length of the CDR3 is 18 residues. Germline CDR1 reads MNHEY; CDR2 reads SVGEGT. V trimming: 4 bases; J trimming: 5 bases; junction bases outside the gene matches: 17. CDR3 sequence: CASSSRPFLGGRDNEQFF. The DNA for the CDR3 is TGTGCCAGCAGTTCCAGACCATTTTTGGGAGGGAGAGACAATGAGCAGTTCTTC.

The table lists this clonotype with many counts. V and J are TRBV6-1 and TRBJ2-3, with D unresolved. Deletions cut 6 bases from V and 0 bases from J, with 10 bases between. The germline V gene has CDR1 MNHNS and CDR2 SASEGT. The CDR3 loop spans 14 amino acids. Here the CDR3 reads CASRVRVSTDTQYF. The CDR3 nucleotides are TGTGCCAGCAGGGTCCGGGTCAGCACAGATACGCAGTATTTT.

The CDR3 DNA reads as TGCGCCAGCAGCTTTGATAACACCGGGGAGCTGTTTTTT. This gives the protein CASSFDNTGELFF. V is TRBV5-1 and J is TRBJ2-2; D is unclear. V lost 2 bases to trimming and J lost 2 bases, with 4 bases between them. This CDR3 has 13 residues. The germline V gene has CDR1 SGHRS and CDR2 YFSETQ.

The chain has TRBV4-3 and TRBJ1-2; D is unclear. The V end was cut by 0 bases, the J end by 6 bases, with 8 bases between. The CDR3 runs 13 residues. Germline V gene data show CDR1 as LGHNA and CDR2 as YSLEER. The DNA of the CDR3 is TGCGCCAGCAGCCAAGAACCCGGACATGGCTACACCTTC. This translates into CASSQEPGHGYTF.

This clonotype was counted a few times. The rearrangement joins TRBV4-3 to TRBJ2-7, with D unclear. The CDR3 is made up of 14 amino acids. V shed 0 bases and J shed 3 bases, with 9 bases lying between them. Germline V gives CDR1 LGHNA, CDR2 YSLEER. The CDR3 loop is CASSQEQQDYEQYV. DNA of the CDR3: TGCGCCAGCAGCCAAGAACAGCAGGACTACGAGCAGTACGTC.

The V gene is TRBV29-1, the J gene TRBJ2-7, with 7 bases aligning to TRBD1. The J segment lost 1 base and the V segment lost 4 bases, leaving 1 base of the junction unmatched. The germline CDR1 and CDR2 sequences are SQVTM and ANQGSEA. This CDR3 has 12 residues. CDR3 in amino acids: CSVGGQSYEQYF. Here the CDR3 DNA reads TGCAGCGTTGGGGGACAGTCCTACGAGCAGTACTTC.

This clonotype was detected many times. The chain is built from TRBV5-1 and TRBJ1-5, with a tentative D call TRBD1 (5 bases). CDR1 and CDR2 from the germline V gene are SGHRS and YFSETQ. The germline V and J ends were trimmed by 3 bases and 2 bases, with 6 bases remaining between them. CDR3 length: 13 residues. CDR3 region: CASSWDGNQPQHF. CDR3 nucleotides: TGCGCCAGCAGCTGGGACGGCAATCAGCCCCAGCATTTT.

There are a few counts of this clonotype. This sequence joins TRBV27 and TRBJ1-1; D gene uncertain. CDR1 is MNHEY and CDR2 is SMNVEV in the germline V gene (reference sequence). Trimming pared 3 bases from V and 0 bases from J, leaving 11 bases between. CDR3 length: 15 amino acids. CDR3 in amino acids: CASSFIGVMNTEAFF. The CDR3 DNA sequence: TGTGCCAGCAGTTTTATCGGAGTTATGAACACTGAAGCTTTCTTT.

This sequence joins TRBV24-1 and TRBJ1-5; no clear D. V shed 10 bases and J shed 4 bases, with 19 bases lying between them. CDR3 length: 15 amino acids. Germline CDR1 and CDR2: KGHDR and SFDVKD. The chain's CDR3 is CATKDRRGWNQPQHF. The CDR3 DNA sequence: TGTGCCACTAAAGACCGCCGAGGGTGGAATCAGCCCCAGCATTTT.